Below are 19 T cell receptor beta chains sequenced from a single sample in a study of T cells in Graves' hyperthyroidism and ophthalmopathy. TCR beta CDR3 region amplification was performed from RNA transcripts. TCR CDR3 regions were first amplified by RT-PCR with HTBI primers. In TCRdb, the multiplex PCR reads were re-called with MiXCR into one record per CDR3 protein. The data contain about 740,000 distinct CDR3 sequences, about 15% of them seen just once; the ten biggest clones take up about 10%. The sequencing sample was made of blood. The source is a woman in her late teens or twenties with Graves' hyperthyroidism.

This clonotype was seen at least ten times. This chain connects TRBV18 to TRBJ2-5; no clear D gene. This CDR3 contains 14 residues. The germline V gene encodes CDR1 KGHSH and CDR2 LQKENI. The ends were cut back, 0 bases at V and 5 bases at J, with 10 bases in the middle. In nucleotides, the CDR3 is TGTGCCAGCTCACCACCCACCACCGCGGAGACCCAGTACTTC. It encodes CASSPPTTAETQYF.

This clonotype has a count of ten or more. This chain links TRBV30 with TRBJ1-6; no firm D call. V was cut by 4 bases and J by 5 bases, with 6 bases left in between. Germline V gene sequence: CDR1 GTSNPN, CDR2 SVGIG (reference sequence). This CDR3 has 12 amino acids. The CDR3 DNA reads TGTGCCTGGACGGAGGATAATTCACCCCTCCACTTT. Translation gives CAWTEDNSPLHF.

This clonotype has a handful of counts. The genes are TRBV19 and TRBJ1-4, with TRBD1 matching 8 bases. This CDR3 is built from 17 residues. Unmatched junction bases numbered 10, after V lost 3 bases and J lost 4 bases. CDR1 is LNHDA, CDR2 SQIVND, per germline (reference sequence). The CDR3 sequence is CASSIRGRLTDNEKLFF. The CDR3 DNA sequence: TGTGCCAGTAGTATCAGGGGGCGCCTAACGGATAATGAAAAACTGTTTTTT.

This clonotype was observed at least ten times. The rearrangement links TRBV3-1 to TRBJ1-1; D ambiguous. CDR3 length: 17 residues. V was clipped by 1 base and J by 1 base, with 16 bases between them. Germline V gene lookup returns CDR1 LGHDT and CDR2 YNNKEL (reference sequence). The CDR3 sequence is CASSQGSRAVTNTEAFF. As DNA, the CDR3 is TGTGCCAGCAGCCAAGGATCCCGGGCCGTAACGAACACTGAAGCTTTCTTT.

This clonotype was seen many times. The genes are TRBV11-2 and TRBJ2-7; D call uncertain. Trimming stripped 3 bases from V and 5 bases from J, with 5 bases between. The CDR3 length is 11 residues. In germline, CDR1 is SGHAT, CDR2 FQNNGV. CDR3 in DNA: TGTGCCAGCAGCTTTATCCACGAGCAGTACTTC. Its protein is CASSFIHEQYF.

This chain connects TRBV29-1 to TRBJ2-7; TRBD1 aligns across 12 bases. V dropped 5 bases and J dropped 5; count of bases not matched to a gene: 7. From germline, CDR1 is SQVTM and CDR2 ANQGSEA. The length of the CDR3 is 14 residues. In DNA form, the CDR3 reads TGCAGCGTTTGGGGGGGACAGGGGGCCGACGAGCAGTACTTC. It yields the protein CSVWGGQGADEQYF.

Sample share makes this clonotype medium-sized. The CDR3 DNA sequence: TGTGCCAGCACCTTGCCCCGGCAGAGGGGGGCGGAGACCCAGTACTTC. Its translation is CASTLPRQRGAETQYF. This chain uses TRBV27 with TRBJ2-5; D could derive from TRBD1 or TRBD2 (6 bases each). The CDR3 is made up of 16 amino acids. Germline V gene sequence: CDR1 MNHEY, CDR2 SMNVEV (reference sequence). Trimming removed 7 bases from V and 5 bases from J, with 23 bases in between.

This clonotype came up many times. The chain recombines TRBV12-3 or TRBV12-4 with TRBJ2-7; tentatively, D is TRBD2 (5 bases). The germline V and J ends were trimmed by 8 bases and 3 bases, with 14 bases remaining between them. The CDR3 is 13 residues long. DNA for the CDR3: TGTGCCAGCGGACCCGGGGTAAGCTACGAGCAGTACTTC. This encodes CASGPGVSYEQYF.

This clonotype has ten or more counts. V usage is TRBV7-9 and J usage is TRBJ1-4; no clear D gene. The germline gives CDR1 SEHNR, CDR2 FQNEAQ (reference sequence). V was clipped by 5 bases and J by 7 bases, with 17 bases between them. CDR3 length: 15 residues. CDR3 in DNA: TGTGCCAGCAGCCCCGGAGGCCTAAAGGGTGAAAAACTGTTTTTT. Encoded protein: CASSPGGLKGEKLFF. Together with reference TRBV7-9 and TRBJ1-4, the CDR3 gives the full variable domain: DTGVSQNPRHKITKRGQNVTFRCDPISEHNRLYWYRQTLGQGPEFLTYFQNEAQLEKSRLLSDRFSAERPKGSFSTLEIQRTEQGDSAMYLCASSPGGLKGEKLFFGSGTQLSVL.

J is TRBJ2-7 and V is TRBV7-3, with no clear D. The CDR3 consists of 15 residues. Germline-derived CDR1 and CDR2 are SGHTA and FQGTGA. V was clipped by 0 bases and J by 6 bases, with 15 bases between them. The CDR3 sequence is CASSLTGASPVEQYF. CDR3 DNA sequence: TGTGCCAGCAGCTTAACGGGTGCTTCTCCGGTCGAGCAGTACTTC.

V and J are TRBV7-9 and TRBJ2-6, with 8 bases that match TRBD1. J was trimmed by 2 bases and V by 4 bases; bases with no gene match: 7. The CDR3 spans 17 residues. Germline V gives CDR1 SEHNR, CDR2 FQNEAQ (reference sequence). The CDR3, as DNA: TGTGCCAGCAGCTCGAGGACAGGGCTTCCTGGGGCCAACGTCCTGACTTTC. Translating gives CASSSRTGLPGANVLTF.

This clonotype was counted ten times or more. This sequence joins TRBV18 and TRBJ1-1; D is uncertain. Per the germline V gene, CDR1 is KGHSH and CDR2 is LQKENI. V gave up 1 base and J gave up 5 bases, with 11 bases separating them. This CDR3 is 14 amino acids long. CDR3: CASSPQVGWTEAFF. CDR3 in DNA: TGTGCCAGCTCACCACAGGTGGGGTGGACTGAAGCTTTCTTT.

This sequence joins TRBV5-1 and TRBJ2-5; 12 positions match TRBD2. The junction had 15 bases not matched to a gene; V was cut back by 1 base and J by 2 bases. This CDR3 region has 20 residues. CDR1 and CDR2 from the germline V gene are SGHRS and YFSETQ. This CDR3 is CASSLRRTGVLAGGQETQYF. CDR3 DNA: TGCGCCAGCAGCTTGCGGCGGACAGGGGTACTAGCGGGAGGTCAAGAGACCCAGTACTTC.

This clonotype was seen many times. The chain uses TRBV5-5 and TRBJ1-2; no firm D call. The ends were cut back, 4 bases at V and 12 bases at J, with 19 bases in the middle. The CDR3 loop spans 13 amino acids. CDR1 is SGHKS and CDR2 is YYEKEE in the germline V gene (reference sequence). CDR3 nucleotide sequence: TGTGCCAGCAGCGCATACGGAGGTCTCGAGGACACCTTC. Translating it yields CASSAYGGLEDTF. Full variable domain (remainder filled in from reference TRBV5-5 and TRBJ1-2): DAGVTQSPTHLIKTRGQQVTLRCSPISGHKSVSWYQQVLGQGPQFIFQYYEKEERGRGNFPDRFSARQFPNYSSELNVNALLLGDSALYLCASSAYGGLEDTFGSGTRLTVV.

This clonotype has at least ten counts. The chain joins TRBV29-1 to TRBJ2-1; D might be TRBD1 (5 bases). Trimming cost V 7 bases and J 4 bases, with 26 bases left between them. CDR1 and CDR2 from the germline V gene are SQVTM and ANQGSEA. The CDR3 runs to 17 residues. The chain's CDR3 is CSDRRIYRNLGYNEQFF. DNA for the CDR3: TGCAGCGACCGCCGAATTTACAGGAATCTCGGATACAATGAGCAGTTCTTC.

This clonotype was detected only a few times. The gene calls are TRBV7-9 and TRBJ2-5; TRBD2 matches 9 bases. The CDR3 totals 15 residues. CDR1 and CDR2 from the germline V gene are SEHNR and FQNEAQ (reference sequence). Unmatched junction bases numbered 4, after V lost 2 bases and J lost 3 bases. The CDR3 DNA reads TGTGCCAGCAGCTTACTGGCGGGAGGGGAAGAGACCCAGTACTTC. It yields the protein CASSLLAGGEETQYF. The variable domain in full, with the rest retrieved from reference TRBV7-9 and TRBJ2-5, is DTGVSQNPRHKITKRGQNVTFRCDPISEHNRLYWYRQTLGQGPEFLTYFQNEAQLEKSRLLSDRFSAERPKGSFSTLEIQRTEQGDSAMYLCASSLLAGGEETQYFGPGTRLLVL.

This clonotype was seen ten or more times. The chain employs TRBV7-2 and TRBJ2-7; D is uncertain. V shed 8 bases and J shed 6 bases, with 23 bases lying between them. Germline lookup yields CDR1 SGHTA and CDR2 FQGNSA. There are 15 residues in the CDR3. CDR3 sequence (DNA): TGTGCCAGCTCCCCCCGCCGGGCCGTGCGGATCGAGCAGTACTTC. Translation: CASSPRRAVRIEQYF.

A few counts support this clonotype. This rearrangement joins TRBV4-3 to TRBJ2-5, with D tentatively TRBD1 or TRBD2 (6 bases each). Germline values: CDR1 LGHNA, CDR2 YSLEER. The V and J ends lost 0 bases and 3 bases respectively, with 14 bases between them. The CDR3 is 16 amino acids. As DNA, the CDR3 is TGCGCCAGCAGCCAAGATTTGGGGGGCCCTAAAGAGACCCAGTACTTC. Translating it yields CASSQDLGGPKETQYF.

This chain joins TRBV9 and TRBJ2-7; 7 nucleotides line up with TRBD1. The junction had 6 bases not matched to a gene; V was cut back by 3 bases and J by 3 bases. Per the germline V gene, CDR1 is SGDLS and CDR2 is YYNGEE. This CDR3 is 14 amino acids long. The CDR3 DNA reads as TGTGCCAGCAGCGAACAGGGGCCCGGCTACGAGCAGTACTTC. As protein: CASSEQGPGYEQYF.